This T cell receptor beta chain originates from a study of CD8+CD57+ T cells in acquired aplastic anemia. This clonotype was counted at least ten times. Germline values: CDR1 SGHNT, CDR2 YENEEA. V lost 4 bases and J 8 bases, leaving 9 bases between the germline ends. This CDR3 region has 13 residues. The use of genomic DNA as template underpinned the TCR beta VDJ and CDR3 profiling. TCRdb processed the reads anew with MiXCR; each CDR3 protein has one entry. This sample has roughly 420,000 distinct CDR3 sequences, with around 72% found just once. This sequence was found in a human donor in good health, serving as a control. The genes are TRBV11-3 and TRBJ2-6; D gene ambiguous. The sequenced sample was sorted CD4+, CD8+, or CD8+CD57+ T cells (not recorded which) from PBMCs. CDR3 region: CASSSPLTNVLTF. In nucleotides, the CDR3 is TGTGCCAGCAGCTCCCCCTTGACCAACGTCCTGACTTTC.